The T cell receptor (beta chain) described here comes from a study of T-cell reconstitution after alpha-beta-depleted transplantation in children. As it was prepared, the TCRbeta library received unique molecular identifiers. TCRdb processed the PCR reads anew with MiXCR; each CDR3 protein has one entry. The sample consists of some 600,000 distinct CDR3 sequences, about an eighth of them appearing once. This clonotype appeared a few times. From germline, CDR1 is SGHRS and CDR2 YFSETQ. Trimming took off 0 bases at V and 10 bases at J, with 17 bases between the two ends. This CDR3 has 15 residues. This sequence originates from a male patient between 10 and 17 years old who had a stem cell transplant for acute myeloid leukemia, so the T cells may come from the graft donor. The starting material was PBMCs, mostly from graft donor cells, obtained 360 days after TCRalphabeta/CD19-depleted stem cell transplant. V gene TRBV5-1 combines with J gene TRBJ2-1; perhaps TRBD2 as D (5 bases). The CDR3 nucleotides read TGCGCCAGCAGCTTGGGACGGGAAGAGTGGGTGGAGCAGTTCTTC. It codes for CASSLGREEWVEQFF.